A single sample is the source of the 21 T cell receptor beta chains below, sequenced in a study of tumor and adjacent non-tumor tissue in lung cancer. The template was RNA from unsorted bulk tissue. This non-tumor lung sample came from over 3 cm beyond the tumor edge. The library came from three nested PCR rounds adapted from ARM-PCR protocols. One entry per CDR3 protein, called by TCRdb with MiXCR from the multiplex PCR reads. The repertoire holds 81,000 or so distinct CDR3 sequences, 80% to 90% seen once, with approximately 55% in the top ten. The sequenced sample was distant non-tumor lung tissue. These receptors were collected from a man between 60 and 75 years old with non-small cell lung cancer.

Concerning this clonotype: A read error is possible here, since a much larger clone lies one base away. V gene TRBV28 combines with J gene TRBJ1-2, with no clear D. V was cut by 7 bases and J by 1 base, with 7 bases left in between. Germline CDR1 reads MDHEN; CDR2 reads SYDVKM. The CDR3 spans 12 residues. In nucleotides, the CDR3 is TGTGCCAGCACAGACCTTAACTATGGCTACACCTTC. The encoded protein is CASTDLNYGYTF.

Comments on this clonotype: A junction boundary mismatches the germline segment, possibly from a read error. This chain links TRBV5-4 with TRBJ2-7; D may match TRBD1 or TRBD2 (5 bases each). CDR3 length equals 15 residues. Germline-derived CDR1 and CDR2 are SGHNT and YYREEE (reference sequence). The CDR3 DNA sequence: TGTCCCAGCAGCTTGTCCCTGGGGGTGGTAGGCGAGCAGTACTTC. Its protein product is CPSSLSLGVVGEQYF.

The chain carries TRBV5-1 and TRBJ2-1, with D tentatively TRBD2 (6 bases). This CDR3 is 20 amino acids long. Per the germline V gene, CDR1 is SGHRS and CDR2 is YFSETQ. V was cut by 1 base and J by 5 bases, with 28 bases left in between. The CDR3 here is CASSLRTSREARVADNEQFF. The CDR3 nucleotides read TGCGCCAGCAGCTTGAGAACTAGCAGGGAGGCTAGGGTCGCGGACAATGAGCAGTTCTTC.

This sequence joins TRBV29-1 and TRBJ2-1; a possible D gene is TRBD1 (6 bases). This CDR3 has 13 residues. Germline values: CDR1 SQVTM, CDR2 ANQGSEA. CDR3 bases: TGCAGTATGGGGGCCAGCTCCTACAATGAGCAGTTCTTC. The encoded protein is CSMGASSYNEQFF.

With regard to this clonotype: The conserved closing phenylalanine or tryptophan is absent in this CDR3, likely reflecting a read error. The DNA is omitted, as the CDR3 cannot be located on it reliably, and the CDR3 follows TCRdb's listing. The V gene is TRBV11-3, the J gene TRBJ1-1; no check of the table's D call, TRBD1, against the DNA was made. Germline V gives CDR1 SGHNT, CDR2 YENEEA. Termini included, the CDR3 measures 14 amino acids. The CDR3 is CPSNTQGRNTETFL.

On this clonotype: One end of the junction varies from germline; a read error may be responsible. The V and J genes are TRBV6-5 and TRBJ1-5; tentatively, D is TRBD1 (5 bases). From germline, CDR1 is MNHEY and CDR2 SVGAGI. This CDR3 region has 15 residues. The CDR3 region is CASSYLQASNRPQHF. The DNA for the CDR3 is TGTGCCAGCAGTTACCTACAGGCAAGCAATCGGCCCCAACATTTT.

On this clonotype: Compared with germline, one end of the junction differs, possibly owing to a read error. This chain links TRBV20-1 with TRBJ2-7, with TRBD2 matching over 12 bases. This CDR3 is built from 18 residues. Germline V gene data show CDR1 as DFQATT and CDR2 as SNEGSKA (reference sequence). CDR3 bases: TGTAGTGCTAGAGATCCGGGGACTCTAGCGGGAGGGGGCTACAAGCAGTACTTC. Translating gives CSARDPGTLAGGGYKQYF.

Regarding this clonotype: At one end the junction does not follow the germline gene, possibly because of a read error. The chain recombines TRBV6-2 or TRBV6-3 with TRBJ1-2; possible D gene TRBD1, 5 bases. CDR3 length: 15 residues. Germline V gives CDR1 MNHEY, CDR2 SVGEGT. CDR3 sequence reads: CAVRGGGKPKYGYTF. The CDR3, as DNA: TGTGCCGTGAGGGGCGGCGGAAAGCCTAAATATGGCTACACCTTC.

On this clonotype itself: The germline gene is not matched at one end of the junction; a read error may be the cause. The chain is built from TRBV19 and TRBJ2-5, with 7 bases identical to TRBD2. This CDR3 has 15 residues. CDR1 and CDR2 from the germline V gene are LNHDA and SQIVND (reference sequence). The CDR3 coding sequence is TGTGTCAGTAGTCCCTTAGTGGGAGGGTTGGAGACCCAGTACTTC. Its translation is CVSSPLVGGLETQYF.

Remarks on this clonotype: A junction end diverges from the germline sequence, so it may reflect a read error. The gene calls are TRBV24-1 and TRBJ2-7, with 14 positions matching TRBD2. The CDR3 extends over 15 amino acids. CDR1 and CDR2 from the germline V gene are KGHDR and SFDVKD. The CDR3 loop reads CATRERTSGRHEQYF. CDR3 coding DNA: TGTGCCACCCGTGAGAGGACTAGCGGGAGGCACGAGCAGTACTTC.

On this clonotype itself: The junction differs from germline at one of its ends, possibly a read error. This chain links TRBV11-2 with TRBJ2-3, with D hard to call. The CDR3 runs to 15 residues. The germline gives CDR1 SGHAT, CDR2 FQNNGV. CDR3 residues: CVSSLDRGSRDTQYF. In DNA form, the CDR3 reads TGTGTCAGCAGCTTAGACCGTGGTTCAAGAGATACGCAGTATTTT.

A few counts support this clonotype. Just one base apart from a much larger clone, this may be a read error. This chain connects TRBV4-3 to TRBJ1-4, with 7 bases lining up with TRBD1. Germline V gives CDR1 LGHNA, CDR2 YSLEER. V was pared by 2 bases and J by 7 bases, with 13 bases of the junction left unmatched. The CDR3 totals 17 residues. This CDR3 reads CASSQPKWGQKAEKLFF. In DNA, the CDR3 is TGCGCCAGCAGCCAACCGAAATGGGGACAGAAGGCTGAAAAACTGTTTTTT.

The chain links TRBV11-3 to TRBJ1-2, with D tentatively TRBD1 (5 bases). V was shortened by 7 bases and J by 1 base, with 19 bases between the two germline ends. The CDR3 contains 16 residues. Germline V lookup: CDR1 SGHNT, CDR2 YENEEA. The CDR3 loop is CASNSPISGVNYGYTF. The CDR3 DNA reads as TGTGCCAGCAACAGCCCGATCTCGGGGGTTAACTATGGCTACACCTTC.

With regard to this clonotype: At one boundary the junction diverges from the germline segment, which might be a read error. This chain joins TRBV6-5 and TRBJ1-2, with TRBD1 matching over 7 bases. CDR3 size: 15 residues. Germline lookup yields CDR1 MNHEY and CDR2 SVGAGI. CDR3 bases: TGTGCCAACAGTTACGCCGGGACAGCTCTTCATGGCTACACCTTC. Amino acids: CANSYAGTALHGYTF.

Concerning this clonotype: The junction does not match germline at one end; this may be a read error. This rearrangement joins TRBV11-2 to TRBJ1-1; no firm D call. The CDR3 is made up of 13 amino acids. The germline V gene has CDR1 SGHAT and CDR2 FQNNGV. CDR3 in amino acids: CAISTTAFAEPFF. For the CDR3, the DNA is TGTGCCATCAGTACGACCGCGTTCGCTGAACCTTTCTTT. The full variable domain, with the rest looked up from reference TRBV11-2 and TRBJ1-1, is EAGVAQSPRYKIIEKRQSVAFWCNPISGHATLYWYQQILGQGPKLLIQFQNNGVVDDSQLPKDRFSAERLKGVDSTLKIQPAKLEDSAVYLCAISTTAFAEPFFGQGTRLTVV.

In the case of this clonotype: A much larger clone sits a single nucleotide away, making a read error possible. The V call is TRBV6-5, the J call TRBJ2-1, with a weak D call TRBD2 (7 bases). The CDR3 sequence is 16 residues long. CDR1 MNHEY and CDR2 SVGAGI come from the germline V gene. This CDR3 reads CVLPNHTSEGEDEQFF. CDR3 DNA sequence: TGTGTCTTACCCAACCACACTAGCGAGGGGGAGGATGAGCAGTTCTTC.

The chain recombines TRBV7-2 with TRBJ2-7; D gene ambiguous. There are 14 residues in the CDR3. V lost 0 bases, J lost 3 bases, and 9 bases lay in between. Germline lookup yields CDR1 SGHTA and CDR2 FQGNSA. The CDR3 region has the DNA TGTACCAGCAGCTTAGCCAGTACGGGCTACGAGCAGTACTTC. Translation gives CTSSLASTGYEQYF.

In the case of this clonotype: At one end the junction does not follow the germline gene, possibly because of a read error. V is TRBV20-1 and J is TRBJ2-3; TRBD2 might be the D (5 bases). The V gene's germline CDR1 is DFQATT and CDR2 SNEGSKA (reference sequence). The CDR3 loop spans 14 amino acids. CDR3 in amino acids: CSTRDAIGTDMQYF. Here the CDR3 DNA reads TGCAGTACTAGAGATGCAATAGGCACAGATATGCAGTATTTT.

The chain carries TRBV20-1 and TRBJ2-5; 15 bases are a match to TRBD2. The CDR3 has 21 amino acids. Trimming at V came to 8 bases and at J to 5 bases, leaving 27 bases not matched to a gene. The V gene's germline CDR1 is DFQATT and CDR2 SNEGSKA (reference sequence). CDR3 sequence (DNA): TGCAGTACCAAATCGGTGCCGAGAGAAGGACTAGCGGGAGGGCCTGGGGAGACCCAGTACTTC. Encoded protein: CSTKSVPREGLAGGPGETQYF.

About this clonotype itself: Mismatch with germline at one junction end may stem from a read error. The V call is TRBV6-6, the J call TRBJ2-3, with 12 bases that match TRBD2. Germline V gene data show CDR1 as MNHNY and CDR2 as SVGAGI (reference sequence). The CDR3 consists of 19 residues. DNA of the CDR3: TGTACCAGCAGTTCGCCTACTAGCGGGGGGATTCAGGACACAGATACGCAGTATTTT. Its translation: CTSSSPTSGGIQDTDTQYF.

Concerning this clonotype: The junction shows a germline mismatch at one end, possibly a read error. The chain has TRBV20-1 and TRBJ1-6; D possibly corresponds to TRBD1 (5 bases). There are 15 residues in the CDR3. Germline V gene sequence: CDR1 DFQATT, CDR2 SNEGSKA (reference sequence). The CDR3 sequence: CNARDTGRCNSPLHF. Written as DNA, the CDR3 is TGCAATGCTAGGGATACGGGACGGTGTAATTCACCCCTCCACTTC.